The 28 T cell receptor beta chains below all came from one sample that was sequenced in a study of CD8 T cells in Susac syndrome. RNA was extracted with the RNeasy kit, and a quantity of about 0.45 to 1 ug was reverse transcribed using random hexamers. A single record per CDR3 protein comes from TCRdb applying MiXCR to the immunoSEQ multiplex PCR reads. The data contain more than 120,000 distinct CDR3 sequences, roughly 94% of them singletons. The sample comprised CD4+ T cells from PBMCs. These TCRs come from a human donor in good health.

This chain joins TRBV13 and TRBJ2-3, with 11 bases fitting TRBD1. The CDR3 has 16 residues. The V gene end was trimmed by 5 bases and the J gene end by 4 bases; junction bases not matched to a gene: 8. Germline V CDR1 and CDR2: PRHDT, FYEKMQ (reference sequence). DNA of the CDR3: TGTGCCAGCAGCGAAGTTGGACAGGGGGCGGCAGATACGCAGTATTTT. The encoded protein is CASSEVGQGAADTQYF.

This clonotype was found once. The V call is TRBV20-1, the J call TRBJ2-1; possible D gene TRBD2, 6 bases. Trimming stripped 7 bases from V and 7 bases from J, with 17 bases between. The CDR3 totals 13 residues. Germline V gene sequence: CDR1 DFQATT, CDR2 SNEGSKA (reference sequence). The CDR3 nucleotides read TGCAGTGGTAGGGCTAGCGCCTCGAATGAGCAGTTCTTC. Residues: CSGRASASNEQFF.

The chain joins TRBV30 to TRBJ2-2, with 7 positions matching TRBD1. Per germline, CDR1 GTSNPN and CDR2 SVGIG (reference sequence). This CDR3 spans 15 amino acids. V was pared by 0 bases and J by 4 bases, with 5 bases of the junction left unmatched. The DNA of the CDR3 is TGTGCCTGGAGTGTGACCAAGGGGGCCACCGGGGAGCTGTTTTTT. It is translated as CAWSVTKGATGELFF.

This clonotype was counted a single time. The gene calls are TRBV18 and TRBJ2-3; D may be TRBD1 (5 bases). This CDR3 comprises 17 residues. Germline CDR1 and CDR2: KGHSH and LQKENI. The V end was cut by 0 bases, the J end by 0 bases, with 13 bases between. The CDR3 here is CASSPPYRQTSTDTQYF. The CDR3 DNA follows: TGTGCCAGCTCACCACCTTACAGGCAAACTAGCACAGATACGCAGTATTTT. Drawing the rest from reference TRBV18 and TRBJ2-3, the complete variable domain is NAGVMQNPRHLVRRRGQEARLRCSPMKGHSHVYWYRQLPEEGLKFMVYLQKENIIDESGMPKERFSAEFPKEGPSILRIQQVVRGDSAAYFCASSPPYRQTSTDTQYFGPGTRLTVL.

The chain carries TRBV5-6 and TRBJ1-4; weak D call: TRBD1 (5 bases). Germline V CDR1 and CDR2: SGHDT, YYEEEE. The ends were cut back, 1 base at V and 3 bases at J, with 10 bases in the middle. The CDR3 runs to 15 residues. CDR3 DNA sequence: TGTGCCAGCAGCTTGAGCGGGGCGTCTAATGAAAAACTGTTTTTT. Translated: CASSLSGASNEKLFF.

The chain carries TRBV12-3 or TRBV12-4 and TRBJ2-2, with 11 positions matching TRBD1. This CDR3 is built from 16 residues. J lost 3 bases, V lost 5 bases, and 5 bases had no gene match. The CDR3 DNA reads TGTGCCAGCAGTCCGGGACAGGGGGACCACACCGGGGAGCTGTTTTTT. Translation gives CASSPGQGDHTGELFF.

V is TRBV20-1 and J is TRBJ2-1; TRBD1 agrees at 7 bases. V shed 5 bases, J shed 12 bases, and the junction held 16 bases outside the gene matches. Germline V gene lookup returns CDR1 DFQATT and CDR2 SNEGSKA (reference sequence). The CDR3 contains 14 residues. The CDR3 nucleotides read TGCAGTGCTCTACTCTCCGGGGACAGAGGCCGGCAGTTCTTC. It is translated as CSALLSGDRGRQFF.

CDR3 coding DNA: TGCGCCAGCATTGAGGAGCCCGGGACTTGGGACGGTGAGCAGTTCTTC. Encoded protein: CASIEEPGTWDGEQFF. The chain has TRBV5-1 and TRBJ2-1, with a possible D match to TRBD2 (6 bases). The CDR3 is 16 residues long. The V gene lost 6 bases and the J gene lost 9 bases, with 25 bases spanning the gap. Looked up from germline, CDR1 is SGHRS and CDR2 is YFSETQ.

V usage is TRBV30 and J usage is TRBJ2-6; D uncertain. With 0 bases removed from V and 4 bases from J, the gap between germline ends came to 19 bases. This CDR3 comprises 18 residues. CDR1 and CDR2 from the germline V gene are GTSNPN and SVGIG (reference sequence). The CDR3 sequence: CAWSVWSTKSLGANVLTF. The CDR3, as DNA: TGTGCCTGGAGTGTATGGTCGACGAAGAGTCTAGGGGCCAACGTCCTGACTTTC.

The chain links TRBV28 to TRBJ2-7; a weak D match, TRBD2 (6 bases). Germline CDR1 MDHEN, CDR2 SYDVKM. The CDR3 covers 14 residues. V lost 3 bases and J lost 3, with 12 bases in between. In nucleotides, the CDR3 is TGTGCCAGCAGTTTGCCGGGAGTCGGCTACGAGCAGTACTTC. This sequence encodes CASSLPGVGYEQYF.

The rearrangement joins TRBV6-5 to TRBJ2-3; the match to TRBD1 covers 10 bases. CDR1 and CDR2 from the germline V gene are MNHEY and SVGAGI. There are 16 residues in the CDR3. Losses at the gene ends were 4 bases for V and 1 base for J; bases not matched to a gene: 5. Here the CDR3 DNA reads TGTGCCAGCAGTTTGGGACAGGGGCATCGCACAGATACGCAGTATTTT. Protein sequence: CASSLGQGHRTDTQYF.

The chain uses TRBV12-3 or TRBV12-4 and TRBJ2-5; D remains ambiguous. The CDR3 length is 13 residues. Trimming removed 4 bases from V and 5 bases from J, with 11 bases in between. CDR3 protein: CASSSRLIETQYF. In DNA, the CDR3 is TGTGCCAGCAGTTCCCGATTAATCGAGACCCAGTACTTC.

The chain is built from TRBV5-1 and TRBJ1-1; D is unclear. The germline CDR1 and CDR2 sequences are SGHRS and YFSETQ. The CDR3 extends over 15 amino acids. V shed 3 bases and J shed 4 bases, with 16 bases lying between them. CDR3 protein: CASSSGTPWSTEAFF. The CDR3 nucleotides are TGCGCCAGCAGCTCCGGAACACCCTGGAGCACTGAAGCTTTCTTT.

This chain's CDR3 is CASRGDSYNEQFF. CDR3 coding DNA: TGTGCCAGCAGGGGCGATAGTTACAATGAGCAGTTCTTC. V usage is TRBV12-3 or TRBV12-4 and J usage is TRBJ2-1; D not resolved. V shed 6 bases and J shed 4 bases, with 10 bases lying between them. This CDR3 comprises 13 residues.

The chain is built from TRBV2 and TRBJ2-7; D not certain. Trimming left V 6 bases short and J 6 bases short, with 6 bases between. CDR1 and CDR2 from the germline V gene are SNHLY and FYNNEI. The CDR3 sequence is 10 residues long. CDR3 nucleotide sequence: TGTGCCAGCAGGAGAGTCGAGCAGTACTTC. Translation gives CASRRVEQYF.

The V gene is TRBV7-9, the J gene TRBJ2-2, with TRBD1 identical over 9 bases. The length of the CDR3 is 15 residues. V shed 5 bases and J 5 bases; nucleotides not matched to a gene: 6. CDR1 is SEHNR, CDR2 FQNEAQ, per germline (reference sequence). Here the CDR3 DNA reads TGTGCCAGCAGCGGACAGGGGTTTACAACCGGGGAGCTGTTTTTT. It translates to CASSGQGFTTGELFF.

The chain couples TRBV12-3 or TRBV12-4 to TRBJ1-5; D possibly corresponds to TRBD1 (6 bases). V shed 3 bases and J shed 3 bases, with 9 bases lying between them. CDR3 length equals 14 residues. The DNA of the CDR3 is TGTGCCAGCAGTTTCCGACAGGCCAATCAGCCCCAGCATTTT. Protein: CASSFRQANQPQHF.

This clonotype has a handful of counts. The CDR3 sequence: CASSAAGRTGELFF. The CDR3 nucleotides read TGTGCCAGCAGCGCCGCCGGCCGCACCGGGGAGCTGTTTTTT. The genes are TRBV7-3 and TRBJ2-2, with unresolved D. The CDR3 is 14 residues long. V dropped 5 bases and J dropped 4 bases, with 11 bases sitting between them. Germline CDR1 reads SGHTA; CDR2 reads FQGTGA.

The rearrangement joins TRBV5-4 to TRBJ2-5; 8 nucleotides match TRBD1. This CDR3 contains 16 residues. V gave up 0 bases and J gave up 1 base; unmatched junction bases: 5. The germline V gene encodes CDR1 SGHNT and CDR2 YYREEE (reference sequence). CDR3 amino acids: CASSLGPGGLQETQYF. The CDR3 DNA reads TGTGCCAGCAGCTTGGGACCAGGGGGCCTCCAAGAGACCCAGTACTTC.

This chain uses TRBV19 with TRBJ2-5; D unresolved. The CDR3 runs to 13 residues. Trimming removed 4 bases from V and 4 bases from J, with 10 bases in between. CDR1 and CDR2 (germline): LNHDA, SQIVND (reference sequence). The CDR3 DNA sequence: TGTGCCAGTAGTACGGACCTGGGAGAGACCCAGTACTTC. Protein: CASSTDLGETQYF.

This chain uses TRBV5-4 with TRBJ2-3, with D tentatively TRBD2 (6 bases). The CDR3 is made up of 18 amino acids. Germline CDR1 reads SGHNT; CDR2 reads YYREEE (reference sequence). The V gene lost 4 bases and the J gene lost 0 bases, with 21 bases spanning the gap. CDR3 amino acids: CASSVPGGRPKSTDTQYF. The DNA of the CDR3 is TGTGCCAGCAGCGTCCCTGGGGGGAGGCCCAAAAGCACAGATACGCAGTATTTT.

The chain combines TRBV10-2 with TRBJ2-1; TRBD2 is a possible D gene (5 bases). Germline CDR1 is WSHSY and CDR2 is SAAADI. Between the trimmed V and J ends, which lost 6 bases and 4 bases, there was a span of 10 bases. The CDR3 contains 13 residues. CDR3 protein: CASRGSAYNEQFF. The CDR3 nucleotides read TGCGCCAGCAGGGGTAGCGCGTACAATGAGCAGTTCTTC.

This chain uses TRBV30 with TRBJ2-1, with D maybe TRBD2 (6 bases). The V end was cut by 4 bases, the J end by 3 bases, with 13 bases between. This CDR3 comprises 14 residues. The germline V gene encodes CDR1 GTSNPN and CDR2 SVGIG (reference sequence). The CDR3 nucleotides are TGTGCCTGGAATGAGTGGGACTTCTACAATGAGCAGTTCTTC. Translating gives CAWNEWDFYNEQFF.

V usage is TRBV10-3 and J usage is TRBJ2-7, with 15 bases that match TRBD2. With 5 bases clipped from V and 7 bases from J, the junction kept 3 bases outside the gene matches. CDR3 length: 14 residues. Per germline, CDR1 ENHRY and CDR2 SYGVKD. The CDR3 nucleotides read TGTGCCATCAGTCAGGGACTAGCGGGAGGAGAGCAGTACTTC. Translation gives CAISQGLAGGEQYF.

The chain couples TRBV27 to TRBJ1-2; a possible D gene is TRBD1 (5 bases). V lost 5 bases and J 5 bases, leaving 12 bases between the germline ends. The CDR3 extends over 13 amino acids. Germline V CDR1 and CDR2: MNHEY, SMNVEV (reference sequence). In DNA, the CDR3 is TGTGCCAGCAGTCGCGGGACTAGTTATGGCTACACCTTC. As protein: CASSRGTSYGYTF.

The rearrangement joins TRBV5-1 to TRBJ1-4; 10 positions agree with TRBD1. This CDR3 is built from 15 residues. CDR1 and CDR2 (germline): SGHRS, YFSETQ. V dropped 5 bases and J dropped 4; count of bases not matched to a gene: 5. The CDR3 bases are TGCGCCAGCAGATCGGGGACAGGGGTTAATGAAAAACTGTTTTTT. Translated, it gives CASRSGTGVNEKLFF.

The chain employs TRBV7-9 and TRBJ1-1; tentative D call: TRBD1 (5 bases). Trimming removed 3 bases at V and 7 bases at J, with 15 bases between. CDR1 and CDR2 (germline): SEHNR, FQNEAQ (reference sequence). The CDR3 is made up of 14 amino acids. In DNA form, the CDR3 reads TGTGCCAGCAGCTTTCCTCATCAGGGCAGTGAAGCTTTCTTT. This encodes CASSFPHQGSEAFF.

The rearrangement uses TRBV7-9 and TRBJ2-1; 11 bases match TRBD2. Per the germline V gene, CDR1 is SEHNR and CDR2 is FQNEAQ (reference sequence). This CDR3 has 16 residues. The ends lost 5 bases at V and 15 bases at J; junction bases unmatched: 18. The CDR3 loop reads CASSPTSGSSNEGWFF. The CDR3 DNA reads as TGTGCCAGCAGCCCAACTAGCGGGAGTTCCAATGAAGGCTGGTTCTTC.